These 17 T cell receptor beta chains were all obtained from the same sample, sequenced in a study of cytomegalovirus exposure and HLA in healthy donors. Clones were read by immunoSEQ multiplex PCR, and TCRdb kept only the in-frame ones, dropping some. This table has 250,000 or so clones, around 90% appearing once. Source material: PBMCs. The receptors originated from a woman aged 18 to 35 in good health and CMV-seronegative.

This chain uses TRBV19 with TRBJ1-5; 12 bases agree with TRBD1. V lost 5 bases, J lost 4 bases, and 9 bases stayed unmatched. CDR3 size: 17 residues. Looked up from germline, CDR1 is LNHDA and CDR2 is SQIVND (reference sequence). Here the CDR3 reads CASSHGTGGHVNQPQHF. DNA of the CDR3: TGTGCCAGTAGTCACGGGACAGGGGGCCATGTTAATCAGCCCCAGCATTTT.

The gene calls are TRBV4-3 and TRBJ2-2; no reliable D call. This CDR3 has 14 amino acids. V was trimmed by 3 bases and J by 3 bases, leaving 8 bases between them. Germline assignment: CDR1 LGHNA and CDR2 YSLEER. The CDR3 coding sequence is TGCGCCAGCAGCCAGCCCAGCGACACCGGGGAGCTGTTTTTT. Protein product: CASSQPSDTGELFF.

The genes are TRBV7-9 and TRBJ2-5, with TRBD2 matching over 9 bases. In germline, CDR1 is SEHNR, CDR2 FQNEAQ (reference sequence). The CDR3 is made up of 14 amino acids. J was trimmed by 4 bases and V by 8 bases; bases with no gene match: 8. The CDR3 sequence is CASGRAGGRETQYF. DNA for the CDR3: TGTGCCAGCGGGCGCGCGGGGGGGCGAGAGACCCAGTACTTC.

The chain carries TRBV27 and TRBJ2-1; possible D gene TRBD2, 6 bases. Trimming shortened V by 6 bases and J by 8 bases, and 20 bases separated the two germline ends. This CDR3 spans 15 amino acids. Per germline, CDR1 MNHEY and CDR2 SMNVEV (reference sequence). The CDR3 nucleotides read TGTGCCAGCAGCCCTAGATCGGGGGTAGCCTATGAGCAGTTCTTC. As protein: CASSPRSGVAYEQFF.

The chain employs TRBV6-5 and TRBJ1-1; D call uncertain. The CDR3 has 16 residues. Germline CDR1 reads MNHEY; CDR2 reads SVGAGI. The ends were cut back, 2 bases at V and 0 bases at J, with 13 bases in the middle. The CDR3 region has the DNA TGTGCCAGCAGTTACAATCCGGAGACCATGAACACTGAAGCTTTCTTT. It translates to CASSYNPETMNTEAFF.

In nucleotides, the CDR3 is TGTGCCAGCAGCATGACTGATGGCTACACCTTC. This codes for CASSMTDGYTF. The chain is built from TRBV11-2 and TRBJ1-2; D remains ambiguous. The CDR3 sequence is 11 residues long. V lost 5 bases and J lost 6, with 7 bases in between. Germline CDR1 SGHAT, CDR2 FQNNGV.

J is TRBJ2-2 and V is TRBV6-4; a possible D gene is TRBD2 (5 bases). CDR3 length: 14 amino acids. Between the trimmed V and J ends, which lost 4 bases and 1 base, there was a span of 7 bases. Germline CDR1 and CDR2: MRHNA and SNTAGT. The CDR3 loop is CASSARENTGELFF. CDR3 bases: TGTGCCAGCAGTGCCCGGGAGAACACCGGGGAGCTGTTTTTT.

This chain joins TRBV23-1 and TRBJ1-1; the D is unclear. TRBV23-1 is identified as an open reading frame with a role that is uncertain. This CDR3 spans 15 amino acids. Trimming cost V 3 bases and J 3 bases, with 14 bases left between them. In DNA form, the CDR3 reads TGCGCCAGCAGTCAGGAGGCTTGTGGGGACACTGAAGCTTTCTTT. Amino acids: CASSQEACGDTEAFF.

The chain couples TRBV29-1 to TRBJ1-2; 8 nucleotides line up with TRBD1. The germline CDR1 and CDR2 sequences are SQVTM and ANQGSEA. Losses at the gene ends were 8 bases for V and 0 bases for J; bases not matched to a gene: 14. This CDR3 is built from 16 residues. Here the CDR3 reads CSSQTGEKWANYGYTF. The CDR3 DNA is TGCAGCTCTCAGACAGGGGAGAAATGGGCTAACTATGGCTACACCTTC.

This chain connects TRBV5-1 to TRBJ2-1; 9 positions match TRBD1. Unmatched junction bases numbered 10, after V lost 4 bases and J lost 5 bases. Per germline, CDR1 SGHRS and CDR2 YFSETQ. The CDR3 has 16 residues. In nucleotides, the CDR3 is TGCGCCAGCAGCAGGGGTGGGACAGGGTCAAACAATGAGCAGTTCTTC. Its translation: CASSRGGTGSNNEQFF. Full variable domain (missing parts from reference TRBV5-1 and TRBJ2-1): KAGVTQTPRYLIKTRGQQVTLSCSPISGHRSVSWYQQTPGQGLQFLFEYFSETQRNKGNFPGRFSGRQFSNSRSEMNVSTLELGDSALYLCASSRGGTGSNNEQFFGPGTRLTVL.

This rearrangement joins TRBV19 to TRBJ2-7; a possible D gene is TRBD2 (5 bases). The V end lost 5 bases, the J end lost 0 bases, and 14 bases lay between the germline ends. This CDR3 is 15 amino acids long. CDR1 LNHDA and CDR2 SQIVND come from the germline V gene (reference sequence). The CDR3 DNA follows: TGTGCCAGTAGTCAAGGGTTTGGGAGCTCCTACGAGCAGTACTTC. The encoded protein is CASSQGFGSSYEQYF.

The chain couples TRBV7-2 to TRBJ2-1, with 9 bases matching TRBD2. CDR1 and CDR2 from the germline V gene are SGHTA and FQGNSA. The CDR3 has 16 amino acids. V shed 4 bases, J shed 4 bases, and the junction held 8 bases outside the gene matches. The CDR3 is CASSSFSRGGYNEQFF. CDR3 sequence (DNA): TGTGCCAGCAGCTCCTTCTCGCGGGGGGGATACAATGAGCAGTTCTTC. Full variable domain (rest looked up from reference TRBV7-2 and TRBJ2-1): GAGVSQSPSNKVTEKGKDVELRCDPISGHTALYWYRQSLGQGLEFLIYFQGNSAPDKSGLPSDRFSAERTGGSVSTLTIQRTQQEDSAVYLCASSSFSRGGYNEQFFGPGTRLTVL.

CDR3: CASSFPREGNTEAFF. CDR3 DNA sequence: TGTGCCAGCAGCTTTCCCCGGGAAGGTAACACTGAAGCTTTCTTT. The chain recombines TRBV5-6 with TRBJ1-1; D remains ambiguous. The CDR3 has 15 amino acids. Germline-derived CDR1 and CDR2 are SGHDT and YYEEEE. V gave up 2 bases and J gave up 2 bases, with 13 bases separating them.

The V call is TRBV6-5, the J call TRBJ2-7; D remains unclear. In germline, CDR1 is MNHEY, CDR2 SVGAGI. CDR3 length: 12 residues. V was pared by 7 bases and J by 7 bases, with 14 bases between. CDR3 sequence reads: CASTNLMAEQYF. The CDR3 DNA sequence: TGTGCCAGCACCAACCTCATGGCAGAGCAGTACTTC.

This chain connects TRBV28 to TRBJ1-1; D gene uncertain. Germline loops: CDR1 MDHEN, CDR2 SYDVKM. V was cut by 4 bases and J by 5 bases, with 8 bases left in between. This CDR3 spans 12 amino acids. CDR3 nucleotide sequence: TGTGCCAGCAGTTCCCTCAGGACTGAAGCTTTCTTT. Protein sequence: CASSSLRTEAFF.

The J gene is TRBJ1-1, the V gene TRBV19; TRBD1 matches 9 bases. Germline CDR1 and CDR2: LNHDA and SQIVND (reference sequence). The CDR3 is 15 residues long. V lost 7 bases, J lost 1 base, and 7 bases stayed unmatched. CDR3 loop: CASTRDRAQNTEAFF. The CDR3 nucleotides read TGTGCCAGTACCCGGGACAGGGCTCAGAACACTGAAGCTTTCTTT.

The V gene is TRBV28, the J gene TRBJ2-7; D possibly corresponds to TRBD2 (5 bases). Germline CDR1 reads MDHEN; CDR2 reads SYDVKM. The CDR3 has 14 amino acids. V dropped 5 bases and J dropped 0 bases, with 11 bases sitting between them. The CDR3 bases are TGTGCCAGCAGTCCCGCGGGCAGCTCCTACGAGCAGTACGTC. It yields the protein CASSPAGSSYEQYV.